This T cell receptor beta chain was retrieved from a study of shared clonotypes between healthy human individuals. Repertoires were generated with immunoSEQ multiplex PCR, while TCRdb's copy carries only in-frame clones and drops some. The data hold more than 550,000 clones, with about 90% observed a single time. From germline, CDR1 is LGHNA and CDR2 YSLEER. V was cut by 4 bases and J by 0 bases, with 13 bases left in between. The CDR3 is 16 residues long. Terminally differentiated effector memory CD45RA+ cells were excluded from the naive CD8 cells, which were CD45RO-negative and positively selected for CCR7. Only Caucasian adults living in Nashville, Tennessee made up the donor group.

The specimen sequenced was naive CD8+ T cells sorted from blood. The genes are TRBV4-3 and TRBJ2-4; D unclear. The source is a man aged 25-45 years in good health. CDR3 amino acids: CASSPALNPAKNIQYF. The DNA of the CDR3 is TGCGCCAGCAGCCCCGCATTAAACCCAGCCAAAAACATTCAGTACTTC.